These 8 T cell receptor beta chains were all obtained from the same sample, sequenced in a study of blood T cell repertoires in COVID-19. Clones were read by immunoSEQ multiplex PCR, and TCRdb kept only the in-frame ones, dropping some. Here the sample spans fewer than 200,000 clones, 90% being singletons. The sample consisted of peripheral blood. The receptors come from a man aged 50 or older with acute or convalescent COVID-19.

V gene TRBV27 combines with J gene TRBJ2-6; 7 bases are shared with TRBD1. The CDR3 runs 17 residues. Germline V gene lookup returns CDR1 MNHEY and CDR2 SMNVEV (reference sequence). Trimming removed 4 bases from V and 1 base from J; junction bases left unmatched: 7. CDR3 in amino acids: CASSYGYRGSGANVLTF. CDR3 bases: TGTGCCAGCAGTTACGGGTACAGGGGATCTGGGGCCAACGTCCTGACTTTC.

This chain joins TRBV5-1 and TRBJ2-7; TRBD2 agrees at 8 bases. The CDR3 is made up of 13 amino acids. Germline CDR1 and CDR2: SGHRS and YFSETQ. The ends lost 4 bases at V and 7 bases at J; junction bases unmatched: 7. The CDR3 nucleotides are TGCGCCAGCAGCCCGAGTCGGGAGGGAGAGCAGTACTTC. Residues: CASSPSREGEQYF.

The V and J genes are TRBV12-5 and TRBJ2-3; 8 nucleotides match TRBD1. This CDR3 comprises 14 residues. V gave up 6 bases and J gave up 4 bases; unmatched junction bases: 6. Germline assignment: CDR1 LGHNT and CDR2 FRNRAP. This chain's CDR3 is CASGRTGNPDTQYF. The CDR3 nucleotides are TGTGCTAGTGGCCGGACAGGGAATCCAGATACGCAGTATTTT.

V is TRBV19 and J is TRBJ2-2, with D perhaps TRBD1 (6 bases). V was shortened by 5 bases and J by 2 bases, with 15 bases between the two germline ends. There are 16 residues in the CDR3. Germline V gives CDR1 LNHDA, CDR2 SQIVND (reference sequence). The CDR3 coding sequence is TGTGCCAGTAGTCCCCGGGCAGGGGATAACACCGGGGAGCTGTTTTTT. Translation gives CASSPRAGDNTGELFF.

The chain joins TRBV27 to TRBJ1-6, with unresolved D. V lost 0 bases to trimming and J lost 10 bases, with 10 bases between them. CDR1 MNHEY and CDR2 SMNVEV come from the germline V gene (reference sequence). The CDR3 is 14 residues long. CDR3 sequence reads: CASSLSSNFSPLHF. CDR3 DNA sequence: TGTGCCAGCAGTTTATCTTCCAATTTCTCACCCCTCCACTTT.

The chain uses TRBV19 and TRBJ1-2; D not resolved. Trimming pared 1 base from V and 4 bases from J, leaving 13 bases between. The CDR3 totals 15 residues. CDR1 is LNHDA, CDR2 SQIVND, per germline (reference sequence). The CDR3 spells CASSIGGPLGYGYTF. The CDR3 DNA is TGTGCCAGTAGTATAGGCGGGCCGCTGGGCTATGGCTACACCTTC.

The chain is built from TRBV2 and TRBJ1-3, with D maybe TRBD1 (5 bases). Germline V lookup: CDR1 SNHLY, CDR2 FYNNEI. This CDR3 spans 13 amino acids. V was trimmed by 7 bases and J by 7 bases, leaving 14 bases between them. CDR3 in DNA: TGTGCCAGCACTCTCCGGGGGGGGAACACCATATATTTT. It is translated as CASTLRGGNTIYF.

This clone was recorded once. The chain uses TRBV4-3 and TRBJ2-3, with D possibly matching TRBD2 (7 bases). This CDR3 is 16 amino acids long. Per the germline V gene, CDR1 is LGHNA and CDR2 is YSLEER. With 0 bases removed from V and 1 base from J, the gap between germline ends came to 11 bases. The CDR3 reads CASSQDLGGGTDTQYF. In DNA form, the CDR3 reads TGCGCCAGCAGCCAAGATTTAGGGGGGGGCACAGATACGCAGTATTTT.